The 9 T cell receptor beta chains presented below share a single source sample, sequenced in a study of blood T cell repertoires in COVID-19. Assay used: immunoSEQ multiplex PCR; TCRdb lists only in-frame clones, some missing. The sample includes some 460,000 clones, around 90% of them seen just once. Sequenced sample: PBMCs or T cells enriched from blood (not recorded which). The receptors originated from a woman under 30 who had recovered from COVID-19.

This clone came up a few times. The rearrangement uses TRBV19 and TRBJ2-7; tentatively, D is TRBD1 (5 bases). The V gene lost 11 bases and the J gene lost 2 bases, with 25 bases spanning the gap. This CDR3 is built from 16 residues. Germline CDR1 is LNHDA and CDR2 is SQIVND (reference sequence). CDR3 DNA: TGTGCCTGCAGCATTCTAGGGGAAGATTACACCTACGAGCAGTACTTC. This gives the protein CACSILGEDYTYEQYF.

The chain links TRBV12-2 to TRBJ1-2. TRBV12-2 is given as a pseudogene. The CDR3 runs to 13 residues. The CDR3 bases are TGTGCAAGTCGCTTAGGGGACTTATCAGGCTACACCTTC. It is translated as CASRLGDLSGYTF.

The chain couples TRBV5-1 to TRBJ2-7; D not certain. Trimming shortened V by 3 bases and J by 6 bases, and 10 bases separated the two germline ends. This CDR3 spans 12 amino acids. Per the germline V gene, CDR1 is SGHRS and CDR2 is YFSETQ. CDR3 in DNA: TGCGCCAGCAGCTCCCAACTTACCGAGCAGTACTTC. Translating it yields CASSSQLTEQYF.

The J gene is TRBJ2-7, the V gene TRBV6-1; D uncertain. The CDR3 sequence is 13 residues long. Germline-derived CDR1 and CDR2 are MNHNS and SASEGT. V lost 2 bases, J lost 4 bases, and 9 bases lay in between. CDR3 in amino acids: CASSERAVYEQYF. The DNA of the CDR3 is TGTGCCAGCAGTGAAAGAGCCGTATACGAGCAGTACTTC.

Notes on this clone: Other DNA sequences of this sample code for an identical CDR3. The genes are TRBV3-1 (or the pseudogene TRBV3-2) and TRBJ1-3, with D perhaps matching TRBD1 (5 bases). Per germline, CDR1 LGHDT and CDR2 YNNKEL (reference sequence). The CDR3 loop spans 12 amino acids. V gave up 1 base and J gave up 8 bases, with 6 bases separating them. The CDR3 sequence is CASSQGRDTIYF. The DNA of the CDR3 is TGTGCCAGCAGCCAAGGCAGGGACACCATATATTTT.

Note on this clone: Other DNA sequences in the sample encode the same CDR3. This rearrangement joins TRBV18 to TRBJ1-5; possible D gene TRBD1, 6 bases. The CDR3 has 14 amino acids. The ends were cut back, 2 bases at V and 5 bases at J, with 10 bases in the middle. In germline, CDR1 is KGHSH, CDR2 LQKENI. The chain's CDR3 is CASSPGGADQPQHF. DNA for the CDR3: TGTGCCAGCTCACCAGGGGGCGCGGATCAGCCCCAGCATTTT.

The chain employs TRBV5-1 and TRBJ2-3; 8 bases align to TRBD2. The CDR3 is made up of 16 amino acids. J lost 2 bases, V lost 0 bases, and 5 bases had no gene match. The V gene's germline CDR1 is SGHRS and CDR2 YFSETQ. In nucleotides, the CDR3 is TGCGCCAGCAGCTTGGCCGCGGGGGGCTCCACAGATACGCAGTATTTT. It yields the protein CASSLAAGGSTDTQYF.

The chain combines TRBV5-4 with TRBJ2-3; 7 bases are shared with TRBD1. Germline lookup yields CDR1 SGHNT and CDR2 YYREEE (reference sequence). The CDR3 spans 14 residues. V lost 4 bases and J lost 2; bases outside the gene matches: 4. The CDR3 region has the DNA TGTGCCAGCAGCATTGGGACAGTCACAGATACGCAGTATTTT. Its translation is CASSIGTVTDTQYF.

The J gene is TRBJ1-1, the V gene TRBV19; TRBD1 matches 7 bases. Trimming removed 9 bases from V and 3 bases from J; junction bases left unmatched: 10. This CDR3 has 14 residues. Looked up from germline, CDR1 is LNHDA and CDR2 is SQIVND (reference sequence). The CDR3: CASQNRGGDTEAFF. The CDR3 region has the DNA TGTGCCAGCCAGAACAGGGGCGGGGACACTGAAGCTTTCTTT.